One and the same sample provided the 20 T cell receptor beta chains below, sequenced in a study of T-cell reconstitution after alpha-beta-depleted transplantation in children. Preparing the TCRbeta library involved the use of unique molecular identifiers. Each CDR3 protein is one row after TCRdb ran MiXCR on the PCR reads. The table has roughly 200,000 distinct CDR3 sequences, roughly a tenth seen once. Material: PBMCs, obtained before TCRalphabeta/CD19-depleted stem cell transplant. These receptors originate from a child under two years old with acute myeloid leukemia, due to receive a stem cell transplant.

In its sample, this clonotype was seen many times. The chain has TRBV4-2 and TRBJ2-2; a weak D match, TRBD1 (6 bases). The CDR3 extends over 16 amino acids. Trimming stripped 1 base from V and 7 bases from J, with 16 bases between. In germline, CDR1 is LGHNA, CDR2 YNFKEQ. Written as DNA, the CDR3 is TGTGCCAGCAGCCAAGCGCCAGGGGAGAGGGGCGGGGAGCTGTTTTTT. This sequence encodes CASSQAPGERGGELFF.

V and J are TRBV5-7 and TRBJ2-4, with 7 bases that match TRBD2. TRBV5-7 is an ORF, and what it does is uncertain. V was clipped by 4 bases and J by 9 bases; unmatched bases: 7. This CDR3 region has 13 residues. The chain's CDR3 is CASSPSGRLIQYF. The CDR3 region has the DNA TGTGCCAGCAGCCCTAGCGGACGTCTCATTCAGTACTTC.

This clonotype was seen at least ten times. The chain joins TRBV28 to TRBJ1-4; D gene unclear. Germline V CDR1 and CDR2: MDHEN, SYDVKM. V was clipped by 6 bases and J by 1 base, with 12 bases between them. The CDR3 is 15 amino acids. CDR3 in amino acids: CASRPRRKTNEKLFF. In DNA form, the CDR3 reads TGTGCCAGCAGGCCAAGGAGGAAAACTAATGAAAAACTGTTTTTT.

The table lists this clonotype with many counts. V is TRBV7-9 and J is TRBJ1-2; D is uncertain. The CDR3 extends over 11 amino acids. The germline V gene encodes CDR1 SEHNR and CDR2 FQNEAQ (reference sequence). V was shortened by 11 bases and J by 4 bases, with 11 bases between the two germline ends. CDR3 region: CAVGILYGYTF. CDR3 DNA: TGTGCCGTCGGTATTCTCTATGGCTACACCTTC.

This clonotype was found many times. CDR3: CASSLMGQGVTGELFF. Here the CDR3 DNA reads TGTGCCAGCAGCTTAATGGGGCAGGGGGTCACCGGGGAGCTGTTTTTT. V and J are TRBV7-2 and TRBJ2-2, with 7 bases fitting TRBD1. Trimming took 2 bases from V and 4 from J; bases not matched to a gene: 7. The CDR3 contains 16 residues. CDR1 is SGHTA and CDR2 is FQGNSA in the germline V gene.

This clonotype appeared many times. The chain has TRBV7-6 and TRBJ2-1; 13 nucleotides line up with TRBD2. The CDR3 consists of 16 residues. V dropped 2 bases and J dropped 7; count of bases not matched to a gene: 5. Germline loops: CDR1 SGHVS, CDR2 FNYEAQ. The CDR3 sequence: CASSLTGTSGMNEQFF. The CDR3, as DNA: TGTGCCAGCAGCTTAACGGGGACTAGCGGGATGAATGAGCAGTTCTTC.

Worth noting for this clonotype: This may stem from a read error, because a much larger clone lies one nucleotide away. This chain joins TRBV5-1 and TRBJ2-1; TRBD1 or TRBD2 may be the D gene (5 bases each). The CDR3 has 18 amino acids. In germline, CDR1 is SGHRS, CDR2 YFSETQ. The V end lost 6 bases, the J end lost 7 bases, and 29 bases lay between the germline ends. CDR3 residues: CASNPRDDGAAYRNEQFF. CDR3 bases: TGCGCCAGCAACCCTAGAGACGACGGGGCAGCCTATAGGAATGAGCAGTTCTTC. The full variable domain, its missing parts supplied by reference TRBV5-1 and TRBJ2-1, is KAGVTQTPRYLIKTRGQQVTLSCSPISGHRSVSWYQQTPGQGLQFLFEYFSETQRNKGNFPGRFSGRQFSNSRSEMNVSTLELGDSALYLCASNPRDDGAAYRNEQFFGPGTRLTVL.

In its sample, this clonotype was seen many times. The CDR3 DNA follows: TGTGCCATGAGCGGGGGAGGGGGAGATGAGCAGTTCTTC. As protein: CAMSGGGGDEQFF. The chain recombines TRBV10-3 with TRBJ2-1; 8 bases fit TRBD2. Germline CDR1 and CDR2: ENHRY and SYGVKD. After removal of 9 bases from V and 8 bases from J, the junction contained 9 bases not matched to a gene. CDR3 length: 13 amino acids.

This clonotype was detected many times. The CDR3 bases are TGCAGTGCTAAAGAGGGCCGCACAGATACGCAGTATTTT. It yields the protein CSAKEGRTDTQYF. This rearrangement joins TRBV20-1 to TRBJ2-3; weak D call: TRBD2 (5 bases). This CDR3 contains 13 residues. V lost 4 bases, J lost 1 base, and 9 bases lay in between. Germline V gene data show CDR1 as DFQATT and CDR2 as SNEGSKA (reference sequence).

This clonotype was seen repeatedly, ten times or more. The J gene is TRBJ2-1, the V gene TRBV28; 8 bases match TRBD2. J was trimmed by 4 bases and V by 8 bases; bases with no gene match: 7. Germline V CDR1 and CDR2: MDHEN, SYDVKM. This CDR3 is built from 14 residues. Here the CDR3 reads CASALSGNYNEQFF. DNA for the CDR3: TGTGCCAGCGCTCTTAGCGGGAATTACAATGAGCAGTTCTTC.

A remark on this clonotype: This may come from a read error, since a much larger clone is one base off. The V gene is TRBV20-1, the J gene TRBJ1-1; D is ambiguous. Trimming stripped 3 bases from V and 1 base from J, with 6 bases between. Germline loops: CDR1 DFQATT, CDR2 SNEGSKA (reference sequence). The CDR3 runs to 12 residues. CDR3: CSASWQNTEAFF. The CDR3 DNA reads as TGCAGTGCTAGTTGGCAGAACACTGAAGCTTTCTTT.

In its sample, this clonotype was seen many times. This chain joins TRBV6-5 and TRBJ1-2, with D perhaps TRBD1 (6 bases). V lost 6 bases to trimming and J lost 6 bases, with 11 bases between them. Germline V gene sequence: CDR1 MNHEY, CDR2 SVGAGI. This CDR3 contains 12 residues. The CDR3: CASRRRGDGYTF. The DNA of the CDR3 is TGTGCCAGCAGACGCAGGGGTGATGGCTACACCTTC.

This clonotype was detected a few times. The V gene is TRBV6-2 or TRBV6-3, the J gene TRBJ1-1, with D tentatively TRBD1 (5 bases). CDR1 is MNHEY and CDR2 is SVGEGT in the germline V gene. The V end was cut by 6 bases, the J end by 5 bases, with 13 bases between. This CDR3 contains 13 residues. CDR3 residues: CASSWGDRTEAFF. Written as DNA, the CDR3 is TGTGCCAGCAGCTGGGGGGATAGGACTGAAGCTTTCTTT.

This clonotype was observed once. The genes are TRBV2 and TRBJ1-5, with unresolved D. CDR3 size: 13 residues. The germline V and J ends were trimmed by 4 bases and 2 bases, with 6 bases remaining between them. The V gene's germline CDR1 is SNHLY and CDR2 FYNNEI. In nucleotides, the CDR3 is TGTGCCAGCAGTGCGGAGCGCAATCAGCCCCAGCATTTT. This sequence encodes CASSAERNQPQHF.

This clonotype was counted a few times. The chain employs TRBV4-1 and TRBJ1-5; 7 positions match TRBD1. The CDR3 length is 21 residues. Trimming at V came to 0 bases and at J to 0 bases, leaving 17 bases not matched to a gene. CDR1 MGHRA and CDR2 YSYEKL come from the germline V gene. The CDR3: CASSQDLLDRDSLFSNQPQHF. DNA for the CDR3: TGCGCCAGCAGCCAAGATCTGCTTGACCGGGACAGCCTCTTTAGCAATCAGCCCCAGCATTTT.

This clonotype was observed at least ten times. The rearrangement uses TRBV6-5 and TRBJ1-5; weak D call: TRBD1 (5 bases). From germline, CDR1 is MNHEY and CDR2 SVGAGI. The ends were cut back, 7 bases at V and 4 bases at J, with 14 bases in the middle. The length of the CDR3 is 14 residues. In DNA, the CDR3 is TGTGCCAGCACATCAGGAGGGGCAAATCAGCCCCAGCATTTT. Its protein product is CASTSGGANQPQHF.

About this clonotype: This may arise from a read error, as a much more abundant clone is one base away. The gene calls are TRBV5-1 and TRBJ2-7; D may be TRBD2 (6 bases). Germline V gene data show CDR1 as SGHRS and CDR2 as YFSETQ. This CDR3 is built from 16 residues. CDR3 protein: CANSPVGTLQSYEQYF. The CDR3 nucleotides are TGCGCCAACAGCCCGGTTGGGACTCTTCAATCCTACGAGCAGTACTTC. The variable domain in full, completed from reference TRBV5-1 and TRBJ2-7, reads KAGVTQTPRYLIKTRGQQVTLSCSPISGHRSVSWYQQTPGQGLQFLFEYFSETQRNKGNFPGRFSGRQFSNSRSEMNVSTLELGDSALYLCANSPVGTLQSYEQYFGPGTRLTVT.

In regard to this clonotype: A much larger clone is a single base away; this may be a read error. The chain carries TRBV5-1 and TRBJ1-1, with D perhaps TRBD1 (5 bases). The CDR3 loop spans 13 amino acids. In germline, CDR1 is SGHRS, CDR2 YFSETQ. CDR3 nucleotide sequence: TGCGCCAGCTCGGCCAGGACGGACACTGAAACTTTCTTT. Protein sequence: CASSARTDTETFF.

This clonotype appeared many times. This sequence joins TRBV6-5 and TRBJ1-4; perhaps TRBD1 as D (5 bases). This CDR3 region has 14 residues. Trimming pared 2 bases from V and 7 bases from J, leaving 11 bases between. CDR1 and CDR2 (germline): MNHEY, SVGAGI. The CDR3 nucleotides read TGTGCCAGCAGTTACAAGGGGATGGGTGAAAAACTGTTTTTT. This translates into CASSYKGMGEKLFF.

In its sample, this clonotype was seen many times. The V and J genes are TRBV28 and TRBJ1-2; 11 nucleotides align to TRBD1. V dropped 4 bases and J dropped 8; count of bases not matched to a gene: 6. Germline values: CDR1 MDHEN, CDR2 SYDVKM. CDR3 length: 14 amino acids. CDR3 in DNA: TGTGCCAGCAGTTCACCGGGACAGGGGGGAGGCTACACCTTC. It translates to CASSSPGQGGGYTF.